The sequence of this TCR beta chain was determined in a study of T cell repertoires in cytomegalovirus infection. Study-level information: An indication of both CMV infection and matching HLA type came from public TCR beta signatures.

Per the germline V gene, CDR1 is KGHSH and CDR2 is LQKENI. Trimming shortened V by 6 bases and J by 1 base, and 12 bases separated the two germline ends. The CDR3 contains 14 residues. About this clonotype itself: Its antigen is not known.

A single record per CDR3 protein comes from TCRdb applying MiXCR to the reads. The sample yields 550,000 to 850,000 distinct CDR3 sequences, around 30% seen once. The V call is TRBV18, the J call TRBJ1-1; D is ambiguous. The sequencing used cultured PBMCs, collected from culture after CMV antigen stimulation. The clonotype was recovered from a human donor in good health (CMV status not recorded). Some clones in this sample may be carry-over from other donors' samples. The CDR3 nucleotides read TGTGCCAGCTCGCCCGGGATTTCGAACACTGAAGCTTTCTTT. The encoded protein is CASSPGISNTEAFF.